This passage covers 21 T cell receptor beta chains from one sample sequenced in a study of T cell clones after liver transplantation. TCRdb keeps only in-frame clones here, not all; method: immunoSEQ multiplex PCR. The sample holds some 60,000 clones, 71% seen once. The sequenced sample was CD4+ T cells from blood, obtained before liver transplant. These receptors were obtained from a human donor who received a liver transplant.

The chain recombines TRBV29-1 with TRBJ1-2; 9 bases map to TRBD1. The CDR3 covers 13 residues. Germline V gene lookup returns CDR1 SQVTM and CDR2 ANQGSEA. Trimming removed 4 bases from V and 7 bases from J; junction bases left unmatched: 7. CDR3 DNA sequence: TGCAGCGTTGCCTCACAGGGGGCCGGTGGCTACACCTTC. As protein: CSVASQGAGGYTF.

The chain is built from TRBV10-1 and TRBJ2-3; TRBD1 agrees at 8 bases. V was clipped by 3 bases and J by 6 bases; unmatched bases: 5. This CDR3 is 14 amino acids long. From germline, CDR1 is WNHNN and CDR2 SYGVQD (reference sequence). The CDR3 nucleotides read TGCGCCAGCAGTGACCTGACAGGGGTGGATACGCAGTATTTT. It translates to CASSDLTGVDTQYF.

This clone was counted only a few times. The gene calls are TRBV28 and TRBJ1-6; the D gene is possibly TRBD1 (6 bases). Germline CDR1 MDHEN, CDR2 SYDVKM. The CDR3 has 12 amino acids. V lost 5 bases and J lost 11, with 10 bases in between. In DNA form, the CDR3 reads TGTGCCAGCAGTAGGGACATTACACCCCTCCACTTT. Translated: CASSRDITPLHF.

This clone was recorded at least ten times. The V call is TRBV5-1, the J call TRBJ1-2; D may be TRBD1 (6 bases). The length of the CDR3 is 13 residues. Germline assignment: CDR1 SGHRS and CDR2 YFSETQ. V lost 0 bases and J lost 5, with 8 bases in between. CDR3 nucleotide sequence: TGCGCCAGCAGCTTGGACAGGGAGTATGGCTACACCTTC. It translates to CASSLDREYGYTF. Combining the CDR3 with reference TRBV5-1 and TRBJ1-2 gives the whole variable domain KAGVTQTPRYLIKTRGQQVTLSCSPISGHRSVSWYQQTPGQGLQFLFEYFSETQRNKGNFPGRFSGRQFSNSRSEMNVSTLELGDSALYLCASSLDREYGYTFGSGTRLTVV.

The CDR3 DNA reads TGTGCCAGTAGTATGCGGGGGGAAGCTTTCTTT. Translated, it gives CASSMRGEAFF. J is TRBJ1-1 and V is TRBV19, with D possibly being TRBD1 (5 bases). Germline-derived CDR1 and CDR2 are LNHDA and SQIVND (reference sequence). Deletions cut 3 bases from V and 8 bases from J, with 7 bases between. The CDR3 runs to 11 residues. The full variable domain, in which reference TRBV19 and TRBJ1-1 provide the parts outside the CDR3, is DGGITQSPKYLFRKEGQNVTLSCEQNLNHDAMYWYRQDPGQGLRLIYYSQIVNDFQKGDIAEGYSVSREKKESFPLTVTSAQKNPTAFYLCASSMRGEAFFGQGTRLTVV.

The chain recombines TRBV28 with TRBJ2-4; the D gene is possibly TRBD1 (6 bases). The germline gives CDR1 MDHEN, CDR2 SYDVKM. Trimming removed 6 bases from V and 4 bases from J, with 13 bases in between. CDR3 length: 14 residues. CDR3 in DNA: TGTGCCAGCAGACCAGGACAGAGAAAAAACATTCAGTACTTC. Translated, it gives CASRPGQRKNIQYF.

The chain carries TRBV5-6 and TRBJ1-1; D uncertain. This CDR3 is built from 15 residues. Germline CDR1 and CDR2: SGHDT and YYEEEE. V was shortened by 0 bases and J by 4 bases, with 13 bases between the two germline ends. The CDR3 protein is CASSLVQSVGTEAFF. As DNA, the CDR3 is TGTGCCAGCAGCTTGGTGCAGAGCGTAGGCACTGAAGCTTTCTTT.

This chain connects TRBV6-5 to TRBJ2-7; no reliable D call. The CDR3 spans 13 residues. Germline CDR1 is MNHEY and CDR2 is SVGAGI. V lost 4 bases to trimming and J lost 0 bases, with 7 bases between them. CDR3 DNA: TGTGCCAGCAGTTCCCATCCCTCCTACGAGCAGTACTTC. Its protein product is CASSSHPSYEQYF.

The chain couples TRBV19 to TRBJ1-2; D not certain. Trimming removed 3 bases from V and 3 bases from J, with 5 bases in between. CDR1 LNHDA and CDR2 SQIVND come from the germline V gene (reference sequence). This CDR3 has 12 residues. The CDR3 nucleotides are TGTGCCAGTAGTATCCGGGACTATGGCTACACCTTC. This sequence encodes CASSIRDYGYTF.

This clone has only a few counts. CDR3 sequence: CASTPGPSESYEQYF. The CDR3 DNA follows: TGTGCCAGCACCCCAGGGCCTAGCGAGTCCTACGAGCAGTACTTC. The genes are TRBV5-6 and TRBJ2-7, with D maybe TRBD2 (6 bases). Deletions cut 6 bases from V and 1 base from J, with 17 bases between. Germline CDR1 SGHDT, CDR2 YYEEEE. The CDR3 extends over 15 amino acids.

This rearrangement joins TRBV28 to TRBJ1-4, with 8 bases lining up with TRBD1. Unmatched junction bases numbered 7, after V lost 4 bases and J lost 3 bases. The CDR3 runs 16 residues. Germline V gene data show CDR1 as MDHEN and CDR2 as SYDVKM. The CDR3 DNA sequence: TGTGCCAGCAGTTACCAGACAGGGGACTCTAATGAAAAACTGTTTTTT. Its translation is CASSYQTGDSNEKLFF.

The rearrangement links TRBV28 to TRBJ1-2; D gene uncertain. The CDR3 is 14 amino acids. The germline V gene encodes CDR1 MDHEN and CDR2 SYDVKM. V was clipped by 5 bases and J by 1 base, with 11 bases between them. DNA of the CDR3: TGTGCCAGCAGTGAAGTACAGCTTAACTATGGCTACACCTTC. Protein: CASSEVQLNYGYTF.

This clone was observed a single time. J is TRBJ2-7 and V is TRBV2; tentatively, D is TRBD2 (6 bases). The V gene's germline CDR1 is SNHLY and CDR2 FYNNEI. Trimming took off 6 bases at V and 4 bases at J, with 13 bases between the two ends. CDR3 size: 13 residues. CDR3 sequence: CASRPGLQYEQYF. For the CDR3, the DNA is TGTGCCAGCAGACCGGGACTCCAATACGAGCAGTACTTC. The full variable domain, its missing parts supplied by reference TRBV2 and TRBJ2-7, is EPEVTQTPSHQVTQMGQEVILRCVPISNHLYFYWYRQILGQKVEFLVSFYNNEISEKSEIFDDQFSVERPDGSNFTLKIRSTKLEDSAMYFCASRPGLQYEQYFGPGTRLTVT.

V gene TRBV7-9 combines with J gene TRBJ2-1; 7 nucleotides agree with TRBD1. The length of the CDR3 is 13 residues. The junction had 3 bases not matched to a gene; V was cut back by 7 bases and J by 3 bases. Germline loops: CDR1 SEHNR, CDR2 FQNEAQ (reference sequence). The CDR3 spells CASMSGGYNEQFF. The CDR3 DNA reads TGTGCCAGCATGTCAGGGGGCTACAATGAGCAGTTCTTC.

This chain uses TRBV11-2 with TRBJ2-1; tentatively, D is TRBD2 (6 bases). Per the germline V gene, CDR1 is SGHAT and CDR2 is FQNNGV. There are 14 residues in the CDR3. Trimming removed 2 bases from V and 12 bases from J, with 17 bases in between. CDR3 nucleotides: TGTGCCAGCAGCTTAAGCACGGGAGCCTCCCTGCAGTTCTTC. It is translated as CASSLSTGASLQFF.

In this sample, this clone turned up once. The chain employs TRBV7-9 and TRBJ2-7, with TRBD2 identical over 7 bases. Germline assignment: CDR1 SEHNR and CDR2 FQNEAQ (reference sequence). The junction had 8 bases not matched to a gene; V was cut back by 5 bases and J by 4 bases. The CDR3 runs to 14 residues. The CDR3 nucleotides are TGTGCCAGCAGCCGGGCCAGCGGGGAATACGAGCAGTACTTC. Translated: CASSRASGEYEQYF.

The chain couples TRBV5-5 to TRBJ2-7, with a possible D match to TRBD2 (6 bases). The V end lost 4 bases, the J end lost 0 bases, and 17 bases lay between the germline ends. The CDR3 has 16 amino acids. CDR1 and CDR2 from the germline V gene are SGHKS and YYEKEE (reference sequence). CDR3 region: CASSPPLRGSSYEQYF. The CDR3 bases are TGTGCCAGCAGCCCACCTCTACGGGGGAGCTCCTACGAGCAGTACTTC.

The V and J genes are TRBV28 and TRBJ1-2; D remains unclear. V lost 6 bases to trimming and J lost 3 bases, with 14 bases between them. The CDR3 runs 14 residues. The germline V gene has CDR1 MDHEN and CDR2 SYDVKM. The CDR3 spells CASRVSSYDYGYTF. DNA of the CDR3: TGTGCCAGCAGAGTAAGCTCCTACGACTATGGCTACACCTTC.

The CDR3 is CASSQAGGPQPQHF. In DNA, the CDR3 is TGCGCCAGCAGCCAAGCGGGGGGACCTCAGCCCCAGCATTTT. The chain employs TRBV4-1 and TRBJ1-5, with D perhaps TRBD1 (5 bases). Germline loops: CDR1 MGHRA, CDR2 YSYEKL. The ends were cut back, 1 base at V and 6 bases at J, with 10 bases in the middle. The CDR3 sequence is 14 residues long.

The V gene is TRBV11-3, the J gene TRBJ2-7, with a weak D call TRBD2 (5 bases). The CDR3 covers 15 residues. V lost 5 bases and J lost 3, with 17 bases in between. Germline V lookup: CDR1 SGHNT, CDR2 YENEEA. For the CDR3, the DNA is TGTGCCAGCAGCATCTCCTCCGGACGGGGCTACGAGCAGTACTTC. Translating gives CASSISSGRGYEQYF.

V and J are TRBV6-1 and TRBJ2-7, with 7 bases that match TRBD2. Germline loops: CDR1 MNHNS, CDR2 SASEGT. The CDR3 has 12 residues. V gave up 7 bases and J gave up 2 bases; unmatched junction bases: 2. Here the CDR3 reads CASTRGAYEQYF. CDR3 DNA sequence: TGTGCCAGCACCCGGGGGGCCTACGAGCAGTACTTC.